This T cell receptor (beta chain) stems from a study of T cell responses to AZD1222 COVID-19 vaccine. Libraries were prepared by immunoSEQ multiplex PCR; TCRdb keeps only in-frame clonotypes and omits some of them. The sample holds about 100,000 clones; about 86% are singletons and the top ten take approximately 3%. Germline V CDR1 and CDR2: SGDLS, YYNGEE. The V end was cut by 3 bases, the J end by 11 bases, with 12 bases between. CDR3 length: 13 residues. The sequencing used peripheral blood, collected on day 0 of AZD1222 vaccination. This clonotype was sampled from an adult in good health. The chain links TRBV9 to TRBJ1-6; tentative D call: TRBD1 (5 bases). The CDR3 here is CASSAPGRAPLHF. CDR3 sequence (DNA): TGTGCCAGCAGCGCCCCAGGGCGGGCACCCCTCCACTTT.